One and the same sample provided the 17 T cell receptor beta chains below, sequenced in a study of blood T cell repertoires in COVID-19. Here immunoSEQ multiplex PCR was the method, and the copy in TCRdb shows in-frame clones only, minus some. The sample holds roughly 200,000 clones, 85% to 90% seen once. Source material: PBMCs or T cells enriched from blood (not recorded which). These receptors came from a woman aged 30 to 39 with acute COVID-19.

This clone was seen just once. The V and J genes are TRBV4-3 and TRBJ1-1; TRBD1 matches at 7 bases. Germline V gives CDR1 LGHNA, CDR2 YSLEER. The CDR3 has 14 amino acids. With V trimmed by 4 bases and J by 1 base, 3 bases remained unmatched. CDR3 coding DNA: TGCGCCAGCAGCCCCCAGGGGGGGAACACTGAAGCTTTCTTT. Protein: CASSPQGGNTEAFF.

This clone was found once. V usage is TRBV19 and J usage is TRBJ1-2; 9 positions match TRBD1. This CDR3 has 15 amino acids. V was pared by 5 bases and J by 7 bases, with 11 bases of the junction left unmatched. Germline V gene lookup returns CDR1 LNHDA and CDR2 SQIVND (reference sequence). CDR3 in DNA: TGTGCCAGTAGTCCCGGCGACAGGGGGTCAGGTGGCTACACCTTC. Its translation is CASSPGDRGSGGYTF.

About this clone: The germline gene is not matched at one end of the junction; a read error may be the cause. CDR3 bases: TGTGCCAGCAGCTTATACAGGGAAAACTCTGGCTACACCTTC. Its translation is CASSLYRENSGYTF. V and J are TRBV7-2 and TRBJ1-2, with TRBD1 as a possible D gene (6 bases). CDR3 length: 14 residues. Germline CDR1 SGHTA, CDR2 FQGNSA.

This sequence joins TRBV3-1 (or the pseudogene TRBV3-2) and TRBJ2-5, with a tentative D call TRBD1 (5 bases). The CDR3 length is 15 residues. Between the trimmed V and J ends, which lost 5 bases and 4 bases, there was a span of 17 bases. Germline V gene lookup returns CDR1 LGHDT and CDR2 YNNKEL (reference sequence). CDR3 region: CASSERLRERETQYF. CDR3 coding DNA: TGTGCCAGCAGCGAAAGGCTCAGGGAAAGAGAGACCCAGTACTTC.

The DNA for the CDR3 is TGTGCCAGCAGCTTAAGACAGAAAGGATCCTATGGCTACACCTTC. Its translation: CASSLRQKGSYGYTF. The gene calls are TRBV5-6 and TRBJ1-2, with D perhaps matching TRBD1 (5 bases). V was trimmed by 2 bases and J by 4 bases, leaving 15 bases between them. Looked up from germline, CDR1 is SGHDT and CDR2 is YYEEEE. This CDR3 spans 15 amino acids.

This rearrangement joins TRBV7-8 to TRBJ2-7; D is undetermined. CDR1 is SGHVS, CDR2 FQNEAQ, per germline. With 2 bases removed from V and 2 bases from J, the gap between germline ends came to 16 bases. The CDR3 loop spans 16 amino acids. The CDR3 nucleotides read TGTGCCAGCAGCTTACCCCCTCGCGGTATTCCCTACGAGCAGTACTTC. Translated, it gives CASSLPPRGIPYEQYF.

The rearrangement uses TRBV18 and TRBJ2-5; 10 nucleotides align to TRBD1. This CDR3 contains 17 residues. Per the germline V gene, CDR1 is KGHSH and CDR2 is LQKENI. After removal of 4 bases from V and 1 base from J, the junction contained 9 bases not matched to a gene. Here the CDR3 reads CASSLTRGTGVQETQYF. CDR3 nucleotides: TGTGCCAGCTCACTCACAAGAGGGACAGGGGTCCAAGAGACCCAGTACTTC.

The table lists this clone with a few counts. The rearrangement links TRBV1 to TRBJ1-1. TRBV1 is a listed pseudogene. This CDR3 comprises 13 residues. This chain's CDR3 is CTSSPEGNTEAFF. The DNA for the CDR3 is TGCACCAGCAGCCCGGAGGGGAACACTGAAGCTTTCTTT.

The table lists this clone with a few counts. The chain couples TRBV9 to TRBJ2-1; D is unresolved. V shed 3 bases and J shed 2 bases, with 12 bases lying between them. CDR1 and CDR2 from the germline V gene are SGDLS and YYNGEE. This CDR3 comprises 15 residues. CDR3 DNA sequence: TGTGCCAGCAGCGAACAACCAACCCCCTACAATGAGCAGTTCTTC. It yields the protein CASSEQPTPYNEQFF.

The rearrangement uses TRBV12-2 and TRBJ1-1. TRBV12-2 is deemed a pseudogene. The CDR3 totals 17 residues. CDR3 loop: CASRFPLLSPMNTEAFF. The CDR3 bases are TGTGCAAGTCGCTTCCCGCTGTTGTCCCCTATGAACACTGAAGCTTTCTTT.

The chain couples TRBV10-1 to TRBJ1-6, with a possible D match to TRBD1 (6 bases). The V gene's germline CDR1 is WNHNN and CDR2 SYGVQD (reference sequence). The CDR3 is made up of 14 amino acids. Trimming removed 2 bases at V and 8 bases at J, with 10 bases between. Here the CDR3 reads CASSEDHRDSPLHF. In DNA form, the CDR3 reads TGCGCCAGCAGTGAGGACCACAGGGATTCACCCCTCCACTTT.

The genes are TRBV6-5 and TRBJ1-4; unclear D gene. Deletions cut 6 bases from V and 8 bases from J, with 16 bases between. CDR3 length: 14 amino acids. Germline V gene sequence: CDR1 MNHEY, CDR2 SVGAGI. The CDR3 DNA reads TGTGCCAGCAGCGCCTCCTTAGTAGAGGAAAAACTGTTTTTT. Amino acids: CASSASLVEEKLFF.

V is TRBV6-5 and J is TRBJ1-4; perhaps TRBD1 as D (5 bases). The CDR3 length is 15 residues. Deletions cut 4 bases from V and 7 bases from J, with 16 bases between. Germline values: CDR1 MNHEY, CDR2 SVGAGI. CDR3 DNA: TGTGCCAGCAGTTTTTCAACAGGCGGGGGTGAAAAACTGTTTTTT. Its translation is CASSFSTGGGEKLFF.

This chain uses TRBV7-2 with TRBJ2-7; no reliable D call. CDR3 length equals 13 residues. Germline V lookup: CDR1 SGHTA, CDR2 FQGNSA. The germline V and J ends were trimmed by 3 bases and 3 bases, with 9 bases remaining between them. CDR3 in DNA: TGTGCCAGCAGCTTCAGGCGCAGCTACGAGCAGTACTTC. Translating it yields CASSFRRSYEQYF.

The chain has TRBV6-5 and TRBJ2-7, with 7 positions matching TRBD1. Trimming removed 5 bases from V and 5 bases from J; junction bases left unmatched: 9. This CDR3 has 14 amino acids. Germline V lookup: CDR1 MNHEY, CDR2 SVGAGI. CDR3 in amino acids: CASSNPTGFDEQYF. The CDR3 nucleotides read TGTGCCAGCAGTAATCCGACAGGGTTTGACGAGCAGTACTTC.

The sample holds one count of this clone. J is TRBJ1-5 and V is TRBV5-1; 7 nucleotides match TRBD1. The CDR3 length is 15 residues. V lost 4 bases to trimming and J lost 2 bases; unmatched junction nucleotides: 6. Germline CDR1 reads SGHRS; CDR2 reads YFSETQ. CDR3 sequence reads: CASSATGFGNQPQHF. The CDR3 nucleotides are TGCGCCAGCAGCGCGACAGGGTTCGGCAATCAGCCCCAGCATTTT.

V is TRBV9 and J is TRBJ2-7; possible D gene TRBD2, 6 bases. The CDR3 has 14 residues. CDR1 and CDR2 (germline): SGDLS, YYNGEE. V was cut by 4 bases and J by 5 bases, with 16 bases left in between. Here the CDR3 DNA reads TGTGCCAGCAGCCCCTACGGGACTGCGAACGAGCAGTACTTC. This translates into CASSPYGTANEQYF.